This section outlines one TCR beta chain sequence together with its context. Antigen unknown. At least 5.5 micrograms of total RNA were extracted per sample. The data derive from a study of blood T cells in healthy people across ages. Overall study findings and caveats: From one million sequenced T cells, diversity estimates were lower bounds.

The V gene's germline CDR1 is MNHEY and CDR2 SVGAGI. The CDR3 is made up of 15 amino acids. Using a J-beta primer mix together with a sample-barcoded 5' primer, a second PCR was run for about 6 to 12 cycles. A 12-random-nucleotide template-switch adaptor tagged each cDNA molecule. Every sample gave at least 2.5 million paired-end reads containing CDR3. TCRdb ran MiXCR on the 5' RACE reads and lists one entry per CDR3 protein. Of around 2 million distinct CDR3 sequences in the sample, about 39% were seen once. V usage is TRBV6-5 and J usage is TRBJ2-1; D is perhaps TRBD2 (5 bases). The DNA end is a closer match to TRBJ2-7, so the J assignment may be wrong. Specimen: blood. The clonotype was recovered from a human donor in good health. Here the CDR3 reads CASSPTGSSYNEQYF. The CDR3 DNA reads as TGTGCCAGCAGTCCGACGGGGAGCTCCTACAATGAGCAGTACTTC.